There are a few counts of the clone carrying this TCR beta chain. The antigen is not known. These data are taken from a study of identical twins. Findings and limits, study-wide: Fewer insertions were carried by abundant cord blood beta clonotypes, but none was seen in memory repertoires. Shared out-of-frame alpha sequences (those common to twins) showed excess low generation probability. Invariant cells of the MAIT and iNKT types might have partly distorted the zero-insertion analyses.

The CDR3 covers 16 residues. Germline loops: CDR1 ENHRY, CDR2 SYGVKD. V was shortened by 4 bases and J by 0 bases, with 13 bases between the two germline ends. It was template switching that added a universal primer site, and there were unique molecular identifiers on the cDNA. TCRdb itself ran the 5' RACE reads through MiXCR, one entry per CDR3 protein. The repertoire holds around 1.7 million distinct CDR3 sequences, with more than 30% as singletons. The receptor was derived from a newborn girl in good health. Sample: cord blood. The chain recombines TRBV10-3 with TRBJ1-3; TRBD1 is a possible D gene (5 bases). The CDR3, as DNA: TGTGCCATCAGTGGCGAAGGGGTCACCTCTGGAAACACCATATATTTT. This encodes CAISGEGVTSGNTIYF.